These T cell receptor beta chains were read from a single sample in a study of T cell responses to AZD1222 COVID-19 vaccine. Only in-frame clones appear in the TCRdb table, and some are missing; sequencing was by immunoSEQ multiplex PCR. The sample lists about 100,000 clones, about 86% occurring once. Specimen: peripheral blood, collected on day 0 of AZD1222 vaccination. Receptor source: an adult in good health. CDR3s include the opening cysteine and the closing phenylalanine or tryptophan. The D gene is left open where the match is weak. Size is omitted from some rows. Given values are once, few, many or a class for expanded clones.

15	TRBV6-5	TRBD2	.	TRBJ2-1	CASSPPGGGSEKQFF	TGTGCCAGCAGTCCCCCCGGCGGGGGGTCTGAGAAGCAGTTCTTC
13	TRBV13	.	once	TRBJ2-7	CASRSKRSIEQYF	TGTGCCAGCAGGTCAAAGAGGTCGATCGAGCAGTACTTC
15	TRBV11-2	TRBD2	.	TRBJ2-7	CASSPGTSETTGQYF	TGTGCCAGCAGCCCCGGGACTAGCGAGACTACGGGGCAGTACTTC
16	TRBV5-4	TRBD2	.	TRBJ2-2	CASSFGAGANTGELFF	TGTGCCAGCAGCTTCGGGGCGGGAGCGAACACCGGGGAGCTGTTTTTT
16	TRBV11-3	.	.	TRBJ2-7	CASSPTSRGRSYEQYF	TGTGCCAGCAGCCCGACCTCGCGGGGGCGCTCCTACGAGCAGTACTTC
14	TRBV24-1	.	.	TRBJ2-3	CATSDFASTDTQYF	TGTGCCACCAGTGATTTTGCTTCAACAGATACGCAGTATTTT
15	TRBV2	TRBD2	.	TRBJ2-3	CASRGTSRNTDTQYF	TGTGCCAGCAGAGGGACTAGCAGAAACACAGATACGCAGTATTTT
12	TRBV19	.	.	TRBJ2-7	CASNQGDYEQYF	TGTGCCAGTAATCAAGGGGACTACGAGCAGTACTTC
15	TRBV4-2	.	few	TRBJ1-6	CASSQDGGGESPLHF	TGTGCCAGCAGCCAAGATGGCGGGGGCGAGTCACCCCTCCACTTT
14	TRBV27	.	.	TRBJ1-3	CASSPQGPGNTIYF	TGTGCCAGCAGTCCCCAGGGCCCTGGAAACACCATATATTTT
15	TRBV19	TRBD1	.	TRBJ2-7	CASTGSGQGFYEQYF	TGTGCCAGTACCGGGTCCGGACAGGGTTTCTACGAGCAGTACTTC
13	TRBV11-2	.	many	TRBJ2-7	CASSLFRTYEQYF	TGTGCCAGCAGCTTATTCCGTACGTACGAGCAGTACTTC
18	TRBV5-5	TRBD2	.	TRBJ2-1	CASSSSLTRLAGGNEQFF	TGTGCCAGCAGCTCCTCCCTTACGCGACTAGCGGGGGGGAATGAGCAGTTCTTC
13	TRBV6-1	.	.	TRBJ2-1	CASSEARVSEQFF	TGTGCCAGCAGTGAAGCCCGCGTCAGCGAGCAGTTCTTC
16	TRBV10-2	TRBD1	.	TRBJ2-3	CASSEADRASTDTQYF	TGCGCCAGCAGTGAAGCCGACAGGGCAAGCACAGATACGCAGTATTTT
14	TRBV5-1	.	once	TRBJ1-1	CASSLTRPDTEAFF	TGCGCCAGCAGCTTAACCAGGCCCGACACTGAAGCTTTCTTT
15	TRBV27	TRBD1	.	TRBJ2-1	CASSSGTGGHNEQFF	TGTGCCAGCAGCTCGGGGACAGGGGGCCACAATGAGCAGTTCTTC
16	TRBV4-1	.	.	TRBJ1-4	CASSQPPGHSGEKLFF	TGCGCCAGCAGCCAGCCCCCGGGACACTCCGGGGAAAAACTGTTTTTT
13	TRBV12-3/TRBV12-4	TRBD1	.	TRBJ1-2	CASSQQGADGYTF	TGTGCCAGCAGCCAACAGGGGGCCGATGGCTACACCTTC
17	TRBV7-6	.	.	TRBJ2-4	CASSLGRGLTSGNIQYF	TGTGCCAGCAGCTTAGGTAGAGGACTGACCTCAGGAAACATTCAGTACTTC
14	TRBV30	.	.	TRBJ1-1	CAWSVGVIKAEAFF	TGTGCCTGGAGTGTCGGGGTCATAAAGGCTGAAGCTTTCTTT
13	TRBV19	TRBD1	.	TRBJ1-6	CASSKDRGSPLHF	TGTGCCAGTAGTAAGGACAGGGGTTCACCCCTCCACTTT
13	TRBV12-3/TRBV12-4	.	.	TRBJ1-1	CASSLLAETEAFF	TGTGCCAGCAGTTTGTTGGCGGAAACTGAAGCTTTCTTT
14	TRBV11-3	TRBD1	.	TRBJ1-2	CASSGTGGVYGYTF	TGTGCCAGCAGCGGAACAGGGGGAGTCTATGGCTACACCTTC
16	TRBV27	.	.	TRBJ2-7	CASSLPGRALKNEQYF	TGTGCCAGCAGTCTACCCGGCAGGGCTTTAAAAAACGAGCAGTACTTC
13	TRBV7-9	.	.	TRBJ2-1	CASIKRDGDEQFF	TGTGCCAGCATCAAACGGGATGGGGATGAGCAGTTCTTC
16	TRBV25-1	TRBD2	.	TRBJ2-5	CASQASGRGYQETQYF	TGTGCCTCCCAGGCTAGCGGGAGGGGGTACCAAGAGACCCAGTACTTC
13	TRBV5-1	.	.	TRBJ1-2	CASSPSGNYGYTF	TGCGCCAGCAGCCCCTCCGGAAACTATGGCTACACCTTC
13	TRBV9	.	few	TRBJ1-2	CASRPGEDYGYTF	TGTGCCAGCAGACCGGGAGAGGACTATGGCTACACCTTC
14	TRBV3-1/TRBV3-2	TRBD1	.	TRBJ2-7	CASSQEGGSYEQYF	TGTGCCAGCAGCCAAGAAGGGGGCAGTTACGAGCAGTACTTC
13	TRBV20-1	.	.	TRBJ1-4	CSASIRTNEKLFF	TGCAGTGCTAGTATACGGACAAATGAAAAACTGTTTTTT
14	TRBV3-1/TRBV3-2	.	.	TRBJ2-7	CASSQWTVTYEQYF	TGTGCCAGCAGCCAATGGACAGTCACCTACGAGCAGTACTTC
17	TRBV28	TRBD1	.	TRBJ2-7	CASRGSLDRGGTYEQYF	TGTGCCAGCAGGGGAAGCCTGGACAGGGGAGGCACCTACGAGCAGTACTTC
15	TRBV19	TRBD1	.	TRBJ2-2	CASRPGTEAPGELFF	TGTGCCAGTAGACCCGGGACAGAGGCTCCCGGGGAGCTGTTTTTT
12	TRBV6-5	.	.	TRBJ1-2	CASSDSQGGYTF	TGTGCCAGCAGTGACTCCCAGGGAGGCTACACCTTC
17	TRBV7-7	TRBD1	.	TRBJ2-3	CASSARQGAGFTDTQYF	TGTGCTAGCAGCGCAAGACAGGGGGCCGGATTCACAGATACGCAGTATTTT
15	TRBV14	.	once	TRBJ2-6	CASSHKAPGANVLTF	TGTGCCAGCAGCCACAAAGCTCCTGGGGCCAACGTCCTGACTTTC
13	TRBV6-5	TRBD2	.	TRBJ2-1	CASSPVAGDYEFF	TGTGCCAGCAGTCCGGTAGCGGGAGATTATGAGTTCTTC
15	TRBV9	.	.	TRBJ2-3	CASAIGSGLTDTQYF	TGTGCCAGTGCGATAGGTAGCGGTCTCACAGATACGCAGTATTTT
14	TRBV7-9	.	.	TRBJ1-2	CASSFEGRSYGYTF	TGTGCCAGCAGCTTTGAAGGTCGTAGCTATGGCTACACCTTC
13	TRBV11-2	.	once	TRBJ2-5	CASSLSRGETQYF	TGTGCCAGCAGCTTATCCCGAGGGGAGACCCAGTACTTC